The 21 T cell receptor beta chains below all came from one sample that was sequenced in a study of CD8+CD57+ T cells in acquired aplastic anemia listed by TCRdb under 2018. This sample was sequenced with an Illumina HiSeq 2000. TCR beta VDJ combination and CDR3 sequence profiling used genomic DNA as the template. Using fastp at Q25 and MiXCR, TCRdb reprocessed the public reads and kept productive beta chains. Every CDR3 protein is listed once, alongside the most common genes and DNA of its rows. The sample has about 420,000 distinct CDR3 sequences on record, approximately 70% of them singletons. The ten largest clones capture around 4% of the sample. Sequencing was performed on sorted CD4+, CD8+, or CD8+CD57+ T cells (not recorded which) from PBMCs. The origin of the receptors is a human donor in good health, serving as a control.

In its sample, this clonotype was seen many times. The chain employs TRBV5-1 and TRBJ1-5; 7 bases map to TRBD1. J gave up 1 base and V 4 bases, and 11 bases lay outside the gene matches. The CDR3 has 17 residues. Germline CDR1 and CDR2: SGHRS and YFSETQ. In DNA form, the CDR3 reads TGCGCCAGCAGCGGAAACAGGGGAGGAGACAGCAATCAGCCCCAGCATTTT. Its translation: CASSGNRGGDSNQPQHF.

This chain connects TRBV20-1 to TRBJ2-7; D assignment may be TRBD1 or TRBD2 (5 bases each). Trimming cost V 5 bases and J 6 bases, with 14 bases left between them. The CDR3 sequence is 12 residues long. Germline V CDR1 and CDR2: DFQATT, SNEGSKA (reference sequence). In DNA form, the CDR3 reads TGCAGTGCTCAAGGGGACCGCACCGAGCAGTACTTC. Translating gives CSAQGDRTEQYF.

V gene TRBV15 combines with J gene TRBJ2-7; D possibly corresponds to TRBD2 (5 bases). V lost 5 bases to trimming and J lost 3 bases, with 17 bases between them. This CDR3 spans 15 amino acids. Germline CDR1 reads LNHNV; CDR2 reads YYDKDF (reference sequence). CDR3 sequence (DNA): TGTGCCACCAGCTCGGCGGGTGGAGTCAGCTACGAGCAGTACTTC. Protein: CATSSAGGVSYEQYF.

The rearrangement uses TRBV9 and TRBJ1-6; D is undetermined. CDR1 is SGDLS, CDR2 YYNGEE, per germline. This CDR3 comprises 15 residues. V was trimmed by 5 bases and J by 17 bases, leaving 26 bases between them. CDR3 bases: TGTGCCAGCAGTGAAGGTACCCTTGAAGATTCACACATCCACTTT. This encodes CASSEGTLEDSHIHF. Looking up the rest from reference TRBV9 and TRBJ1-6 gives the full variable domain: DSGVTQTPKHLITATGQRVTLRCSPRSGDLSVYWYQQSLDQGLQFLIQYYNGEERAKGNILERFSAQQFPDLHSELNLSSLELGDSALYFCASSEGTLEDSHIHFGNGTRLTVT.

As to this clonotype: One junction end does not reproduce the germline sequence, and a read error may be involved. The chain combines TRBV7-9 with TRBJ2-2; D is undetermined. Germline loops: CDR1 SEHNR, CDR2 FQNEAQ (reference sequence). This CDR3 is built from 16 residues. The DNA of the CDR3 is TGTGCCACCAGCTGCAGGACCGCCCCGAACACCGAGCAGCTGTTTTTT. This gives the protein CATSCRTAPNTEQLFF. The full variable domain, in which reference TRBV7-9 and TRBJ2-2 provide the parts outside the CDR3, is DTGVSQNPRHKITKRGQNVTFRCDPISEHNRLYWYRQTLGQGPEFLTYFQNEAQLEKSRLLSDRFSAERPKGSFSTLEIQRTEQGDSAMYLCATSCRTAPNTEQLFFGEGSRLTVL.

The chain uses TRBV20-1 and TRBJ2-5; TRBD1 or TRBD2 may be the D gene (5 bases each). This CDR3 has 15 residues. CDR1 and CDR2 from the germline V gene are DFQATT and SNEGSKA (reference sequence). The V end lost 6 bases, the J end lost 2 bases, and 19 bases lay between the germline ends. The CDR3 DNA reads TGCAGTGCGACCCGACGAGGGGAGCCACAAGAGACCCAGTACTTC. Amino acid sequence: CSATRRGEPQETQYF.

Concerning this clonotype: The conserved final phenylalanine or tryptophan is absent from the CDR3, which likely points to a read error. It is unclear where the CDR3 begins or ends on the DNA, so no DNA is shown, and the CDR3 is as TCRdb lists it. The J gene is TRBJ2-7, the V gene TRBV19; the tabulated D call, TRBD1, remains unverified against the DNA. Ends included, the CDR3 has 15 residues. In germline, CDR1 is LNHDA, CDR2 SQIVND (reference sequence). CDR3: CASSILGGQQSEQFC.

The chain is built from TRBV9 and TRBJ1-6; D might be TRBD1 (5 bases). The CDR3 is 14 amino acids. Germline V gene sequence: CDR1 SGDLS, CDR2 YYNGEE. V was shortened by 3 bases and J by 10 bases, with 14 bases between the two germline ends. The CDR3 is CASSAYQGDSPLHF. CDR3 DNA: TGTGCCAGCAGCGCATACCAGGGAGACTCACCCCTCCACTTT. The whole variable domain, remainder taken from reference TRBV9 and TRBJ1-6, is DSGVTQTPKHLITATGQRVTLRCSPRSGDLSVYWYQQSLDQGLQFLIQYYNGEERAKGNILERFSAQQFPDLHSELNLSSLELGDSALYFCASSAYQGDSPLHFGNGTRLTVT.

This clonotype was seen a handful of times. The chain is built from TRBV7-9 and TRBJ1-1; D is possibly TRBD1 (5 bases). The CDR3 extends over 15 amino acids. Germline V gene sequence: CDR1 SEHNR, CDR2 FQNEAQ (reference sequence). With 3 bases removed from V and 3 bases from J, the gap between germline ends came to 14 bases. The chain's CDR3 is CASSFRTYEDTEAFF. CDR3 DNA sequence: TGTGCCAGCAGCTTTAGGACATACGAGGACACTGAAGCTTTCTTT. Complete variable domain (other parts from reference TRBV7-9 and TRBJ1-1): DTGVSQNPRHKITKRGQNVTFRCDPISEHNRLYWYRQTLGQGPEFLTYFQNEAQLEKSRLLSDRFSAERPKGSFSTLEIQRTEQGDSAMYLCASSFRTYEDTEAFFGQGTRLTVV.

Ten or more counts support this clonotype. This rearrangement joins TRBV10-3 to TRBJ2-1; tentative D call: TRBD2 (5 bases). V lost 3 bases and J 5 bases, leaving 8 bases between the germline ends. The CDR3 consists of 13 residues. Germline V CDR1 and CDR2: ENHRY, SYGVKD. CDR3 sequence: CAISDVGDNEQFF. The CDR3 coding sequence is TGTGCCATCAGTGATGTGGGAGACAATGAGCAGTTCTTC.

This clonotype has more than one count but fewer than ten. Sequence at one end of the junction differs from germline and may be a read error. The chain carries TRBV7-7 and TRBJ2-7; possible D gene TRBD2, 5 bases. Germline CDR1 and CDR2: SSHAT and FNYEAQ (reference sequence). This CDR3 is 13 amino acids long. The CDR3 nucleotides are TGTGCTAGCAGCTTAGGGCACCGCGGGGAGCAGTACTTC. It specifies CASSLGHRGEQYF.

This rearrangement joins TRBV11-2 to TRBJ1-2; 7 positions agree with TRBD1. Germline V gene data show CDR1 as SGHAT and CDR2 as FQNNGV. The ends lost 3 bases at V and 0 bases at J; junction bases unmatched: 4. This CDR3 is 15 amino acids long. DNA of the CDR3: TGTGCCAGCAGCTTGACAGGGCTAGCTAACTATGGCTACACCTTC. It codes for CASSLTGLANYGYTF.

Worth noting for this clonotype: Since the CDR3 does not end with the conserved phenylalanine or tryptophan, this likely comes from a read error. The V gene is TRBV2, the J gene TRBJ1-2; 7 bases are a match to TRBD1. The V segment lost 7 bases and the J segment 6 bases; nucleotides outside the gene matches: 11. CDR1 SNHLY and CDR2 FYNNEI come from the germline V gene. This CDR3 has 14 residues. In DNA form, the CDR3 reads TGTGCCAGCAACGGGGGGCAGGGACAGCATGGCTACACCCTC. Its protein product is CASNGGQGQHGYTL.

The V gene is TRBV9, the J gene TRBJ2-7, with a tentative D call TRBD2 (6 bases). Trimming removed 0 bases at V and 6 bases at J, with 10 bases between. The CDR3 contains 13 residues. Germline CDR1 and CDR2: SGDLS and YYNGEE. CDR3 protein: CASSVGVGGEQYF. DNA for the CDR3: TGTGCCAGCAGCGTAGGAGTGGGGGGCGAGCAGTACTTC.

The rearrangement uses TRBV11-1 and TRBJ2-7; no firm D call. CDR1 is SGHAT and CDR2 is FQDESV in the germline V gene (reference sequence). V lost 2 bases, J lost 5 bases, and 10 bases lay in between. This CDR3 spans 13 amino acids. CDR3 in amino acids: CASSLTIWDEQYF. CDR3 DNA sequence: TGTGCCAGCAGCTTAACCATATGGGACGAGCAGTACTTC.

Concerning this clonotype: The junction departs from the called germline gene at one end, perhaps through a read error. The chain links TRBV7-9 to TRBJ2-1, with a tentative D call TRBD2 (7 bases). The CDR3 runs 15 residues. CDR1 and CDR2 from the germline V gene are SEHNR and FQNEAQ (reference sequence). The CDR3 region has the DNA TGTGCCATCAGCGTATGTGGGGGGGCGGACAATGGGCAGTTCTTC. The encoded protein is CAISVCGGADNGQFF.

The chain couples TRBV2 to TRBJ1-5; D may be TRBD1 (6 bases). The germline CDR1 and CDR2 sequences are SNHLY and FYNNEI. V was pared by 6 bases and J by 5 bases, with 11 bases between. The CDR3 consists of 13 residues. This chain's CDR3 is CASSLGGHQPQHF. The CDR3 bases are TGTGCCAGCAGCTTAGGGGGTCATCAGCCCCAGCATTTT. Combining the CDR3 with reference TRBV2 and TRBJ1-5 gives the whole variable domain EPEVTQTPSHQVTQMGQEVILRCVPISNHLYFYWYRQILGQKVEFLVSFYNNEISEKSEIFDDQFSVERPDGSNFTLKIRSTKLEDSAMYFCASSLGGHQPQHFGDGTRLSIL.

As regards this clonotype: Since no conserved phenylalanine or tryptophan closes the CDR3, a read error is the likely cause. No DNA is shown, since the ends of the CDR3 on it are uncertain; the CDR3 is the one TCRdb lists. This chain joins TRBV2 and TRBJ2-1; TRBD1 was called by the table and not checked on the DNA. The CDR3 numbers 15 amino acids, ends counted. Germline lookup yields CDR1 SNHLY and CDR2 FYNNEI. The CDR3 is CASSETGIATQYFGS.

This clonotype has a count of ten or more. V usage is TRBV6-2 or TRBV6-3 and J usage is TRBJ1-6, with D possibly TRBD1 on 5 matching bases. This CDR3 spans 15 amino acids. Trimming took 4 bases from V and 7 from J, leaving 14 bases between them. CDR1 and CDR2 (germline): MNHEY, SVGEGT. In nucleotides, the CDR3 is TGTGCCAGCAGTTCAACCGGGACGGCAAATTCACCCCTCCACTTT. It codes for CASSSTGTANSPLHF.

This clonotype was recorded only once. A much larger clonotype is one base distant, so this may be a read error. The rearrangement joins TRBV12-5 to TRBJ2-3; a weak D match, TRBD1 (6 bases). Germline loops: CDR1 LGHNT, CDR2 FRNRAP. The CDR3 covers 14 residues. Here the CDR3 DNA reads TGTGCCAGCTCTTGGGACACCGCCACAGATACGCAGTATTTT. The encoded protein is CASSWDTATDTQYF.

This clonotype has at least ten counts. This rearrangement joins TRBV20-1 to TRBJ2-5; tentatively, D is TRBD2 (5 bases). The CDR3 runs to 15 residues. V was pared by 1 base and J by 5 bases, with 17 bases between. Per the germline V gene, CDR1 is DFQATT and CDR2 is SNEGSKA (reference sequence). This chain's CDR3 is CSARGGGVEVETQYF. Here the CDR3 DNA reads TGCAGTGCTAGAGGCGGTGGGGTGGAGGTCGAGACCCAGTACTTC.